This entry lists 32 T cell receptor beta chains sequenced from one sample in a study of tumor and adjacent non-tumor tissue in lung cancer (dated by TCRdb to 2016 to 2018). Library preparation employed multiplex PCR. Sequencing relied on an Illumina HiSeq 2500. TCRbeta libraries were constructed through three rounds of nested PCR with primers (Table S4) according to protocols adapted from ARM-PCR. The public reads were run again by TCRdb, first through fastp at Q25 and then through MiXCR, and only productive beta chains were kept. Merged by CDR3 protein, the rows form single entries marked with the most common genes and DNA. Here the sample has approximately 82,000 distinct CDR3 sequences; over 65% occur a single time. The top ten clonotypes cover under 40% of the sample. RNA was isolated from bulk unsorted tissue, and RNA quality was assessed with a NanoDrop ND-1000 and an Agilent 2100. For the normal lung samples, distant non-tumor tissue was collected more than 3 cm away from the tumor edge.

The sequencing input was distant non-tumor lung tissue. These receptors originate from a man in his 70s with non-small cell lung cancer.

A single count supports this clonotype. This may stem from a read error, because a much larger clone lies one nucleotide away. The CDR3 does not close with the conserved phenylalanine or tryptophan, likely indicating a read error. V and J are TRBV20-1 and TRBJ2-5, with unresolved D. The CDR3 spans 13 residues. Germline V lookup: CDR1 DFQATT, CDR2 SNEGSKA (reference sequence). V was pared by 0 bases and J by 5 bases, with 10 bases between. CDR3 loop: CSARDHSVETQYS. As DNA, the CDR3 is TGCAGTGCTAGAGATCACAGCGTTGAGACCCAGTACTCC.

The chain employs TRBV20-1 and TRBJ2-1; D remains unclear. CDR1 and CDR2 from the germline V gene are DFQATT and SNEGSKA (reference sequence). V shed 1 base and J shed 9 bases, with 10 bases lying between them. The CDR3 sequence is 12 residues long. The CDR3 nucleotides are TGCAGTGCTAGAGTCTGGCGGATTGAGCAGTTCTTC. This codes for CSARVWRIEQFF.

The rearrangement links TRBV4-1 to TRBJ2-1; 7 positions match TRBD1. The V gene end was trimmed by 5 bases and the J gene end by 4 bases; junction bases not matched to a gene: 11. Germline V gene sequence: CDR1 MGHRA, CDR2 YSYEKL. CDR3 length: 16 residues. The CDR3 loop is CASSWSLGGSYNEQFF. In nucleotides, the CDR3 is TGCGCCAGCAGCTGGTCCTTAGGGGGCTCATACAATGAGCAGTTCTTC.

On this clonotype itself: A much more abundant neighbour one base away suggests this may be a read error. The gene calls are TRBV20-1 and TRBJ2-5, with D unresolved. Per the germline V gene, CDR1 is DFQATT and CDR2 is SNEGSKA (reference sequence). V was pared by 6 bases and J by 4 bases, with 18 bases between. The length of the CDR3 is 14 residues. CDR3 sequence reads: CSAPPATCGETQYF. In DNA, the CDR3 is TGCAGTGCCCCTCCTGCCACTTGCGGAGAGACCCAGTACTTC.

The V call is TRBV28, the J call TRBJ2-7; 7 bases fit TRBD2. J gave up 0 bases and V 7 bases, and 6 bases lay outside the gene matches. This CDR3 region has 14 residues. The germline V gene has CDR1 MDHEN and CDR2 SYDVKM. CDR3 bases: TGTGCCAGCACCCCCGGCGGGAGCTCCTACGAGCAGTACTTC. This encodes CASTPGGSSYEQYF.

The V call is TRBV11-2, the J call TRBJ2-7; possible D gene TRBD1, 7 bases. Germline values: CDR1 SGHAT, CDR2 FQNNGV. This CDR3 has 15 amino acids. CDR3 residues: CANSLDQGGRYEQYF. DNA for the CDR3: TGTGCGAACAGCTTAGACCAGGGGGGCAGGTATGAGCAGTACTTC.

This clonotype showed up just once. The CDR3 sequence is CAIRPFLGQRSGAFF. CDR3 DNA: TGTGCCATCCGACCTTTTCTGGGACAAAGAAGTGGAGCTTTCTTT. This chain uses TRBV6-2 or TRBV6-3 with TRBJ1-1; weak D call: TRBD1 (6 bases). V shed 10 bases and J shed 10 bases, with 28 bases lying between them. This CDR3 is built from 15 residues. Germline V CDR1 and CDR2: MNHEY, SVGEGT.

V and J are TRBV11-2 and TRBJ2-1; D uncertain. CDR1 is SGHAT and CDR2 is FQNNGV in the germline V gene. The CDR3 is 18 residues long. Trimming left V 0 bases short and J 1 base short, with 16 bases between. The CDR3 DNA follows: TGTGCCAGCAGCTTAGAACGTCTGGGTTGGTCTTCCTACAATGAGCAGTTCTTC. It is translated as CASSLERLGWSSYNEQFF. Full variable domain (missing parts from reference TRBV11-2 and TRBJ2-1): EAGVAQSPRYKIIEKRQSVAFWCNPISGHATLYWYQQILGQGPKLLIQFQNNGVVDDSQLPKDRFSAERLKGVDSTLKIQPAKLEDSAVYLCASSLERLGWSSYNEQFFGPGTRLTVL.

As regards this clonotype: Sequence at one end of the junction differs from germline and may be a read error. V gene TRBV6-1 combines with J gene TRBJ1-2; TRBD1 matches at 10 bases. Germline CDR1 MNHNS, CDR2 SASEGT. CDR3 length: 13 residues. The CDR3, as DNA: TGTGCCACCAGTTCCGGGACAGGGGATGCCTACACATTC. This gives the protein CATSSGTGDAYTF.

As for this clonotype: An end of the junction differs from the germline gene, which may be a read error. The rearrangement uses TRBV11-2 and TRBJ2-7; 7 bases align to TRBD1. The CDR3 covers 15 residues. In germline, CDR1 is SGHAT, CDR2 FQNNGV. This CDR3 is CTSSLDRGGRYDEYF. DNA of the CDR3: TGTACCAGCAGCTTAGACCGAGGGGGCAGGTACGATGAGTACTTC.

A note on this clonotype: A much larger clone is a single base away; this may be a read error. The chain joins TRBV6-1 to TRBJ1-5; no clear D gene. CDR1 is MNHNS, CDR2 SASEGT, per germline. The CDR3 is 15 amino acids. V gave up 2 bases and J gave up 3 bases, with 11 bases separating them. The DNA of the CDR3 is TGTGCCAGCAGTGAACAGAGGATAATCAATCAGCCCCAGCATTTT. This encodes CASSEQRIINQPQHF.

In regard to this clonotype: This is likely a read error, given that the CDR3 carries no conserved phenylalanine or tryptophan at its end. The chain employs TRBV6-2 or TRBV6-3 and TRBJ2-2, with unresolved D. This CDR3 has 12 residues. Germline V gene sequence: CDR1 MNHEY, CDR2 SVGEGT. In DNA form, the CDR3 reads TGTGCCAGCAGTACCACCACCTGGGAGCTGTTTTCT. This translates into CASSTTTWELFS.

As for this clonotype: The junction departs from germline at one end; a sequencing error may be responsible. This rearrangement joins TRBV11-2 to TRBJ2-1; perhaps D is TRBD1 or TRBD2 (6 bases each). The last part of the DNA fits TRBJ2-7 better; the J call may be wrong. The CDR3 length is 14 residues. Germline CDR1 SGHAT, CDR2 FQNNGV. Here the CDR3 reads CTSSLARGASEQYF. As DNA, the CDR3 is TGTACCAGCAGTTTAGCAAGGGGGGCCAGTGAGCAGTACTTC.

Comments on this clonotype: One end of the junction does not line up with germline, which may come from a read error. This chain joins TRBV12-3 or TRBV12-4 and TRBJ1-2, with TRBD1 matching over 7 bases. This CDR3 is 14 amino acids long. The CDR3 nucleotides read TGTGTCAGCAGGCCAGGACAGGTGAACTATGGCTACGCCTTC. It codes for CVSRPGQVNYGYAF.

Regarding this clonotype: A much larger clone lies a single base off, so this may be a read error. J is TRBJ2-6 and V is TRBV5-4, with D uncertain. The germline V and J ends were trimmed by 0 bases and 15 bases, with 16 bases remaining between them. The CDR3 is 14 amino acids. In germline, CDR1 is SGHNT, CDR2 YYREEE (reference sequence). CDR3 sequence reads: CASSLVHSPLALTF. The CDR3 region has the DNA TGTGCCAGCAGCTTGGTACATTCCCCGTTGGCCCTGACTTTC.

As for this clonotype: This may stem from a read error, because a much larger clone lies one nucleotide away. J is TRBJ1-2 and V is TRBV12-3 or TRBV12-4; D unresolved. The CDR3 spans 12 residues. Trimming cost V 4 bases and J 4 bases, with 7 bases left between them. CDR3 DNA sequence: TGTGCCAGCAGTTGGGGTAGCTATGGCTACACCTTC. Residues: CASSWGSYGYTF.

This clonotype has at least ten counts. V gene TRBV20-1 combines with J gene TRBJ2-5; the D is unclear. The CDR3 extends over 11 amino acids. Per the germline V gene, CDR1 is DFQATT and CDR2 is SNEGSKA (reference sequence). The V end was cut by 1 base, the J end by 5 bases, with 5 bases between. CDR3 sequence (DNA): TGCAGTGCTAGAGTTATGGAGACCCAGTACTTC. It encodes CSARVMETQYF.

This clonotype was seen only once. CDR3 sequence reads: CASNFPTGAGGHTF. CDR3 sequence (DNA): TGTGCCAGCAACTTCCCGACAGGGGCGGGAGGCCACACCTTC. This chain joins TRBV11-3 and TRBJ1-2; 8 nucleotides line up with TRBD1. V lost 7 bases and J lost 12; bases outside the gene matches: 16. This CDR3 has 14 amino acids. CDR1 is SGHNT and CDR2 is YENEEA in the germline V gene.

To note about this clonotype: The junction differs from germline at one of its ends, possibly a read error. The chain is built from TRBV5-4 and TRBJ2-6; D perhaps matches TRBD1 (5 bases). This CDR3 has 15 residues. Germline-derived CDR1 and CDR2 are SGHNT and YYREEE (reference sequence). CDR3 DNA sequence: TGTGCTATCAGCTCGAACCCTACTGGGGCCAACATCCTGACTTTC. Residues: CAISSNPTGANILTF.

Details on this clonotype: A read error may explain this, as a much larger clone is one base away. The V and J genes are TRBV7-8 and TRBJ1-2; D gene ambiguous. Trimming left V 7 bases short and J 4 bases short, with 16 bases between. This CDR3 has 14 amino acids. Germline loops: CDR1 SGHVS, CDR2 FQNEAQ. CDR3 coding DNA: TGTGCCAGCATCCCGGGCCCCGTGGGCTATGGCTACACCTTC. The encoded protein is CASIPGPVGYGYTF.

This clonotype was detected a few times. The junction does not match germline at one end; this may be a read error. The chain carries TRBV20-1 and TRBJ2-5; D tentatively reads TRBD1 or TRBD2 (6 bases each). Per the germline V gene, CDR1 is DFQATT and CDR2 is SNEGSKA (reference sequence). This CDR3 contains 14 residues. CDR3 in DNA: TGCAGTGCCCAGGGTGTTGGGGGGCAAGAGACACAGTACTTC. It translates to CSAQGVGGQETQYF.

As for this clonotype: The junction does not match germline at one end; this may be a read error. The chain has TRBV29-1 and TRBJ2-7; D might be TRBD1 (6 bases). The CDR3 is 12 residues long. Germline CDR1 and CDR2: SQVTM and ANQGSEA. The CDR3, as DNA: TGCATCGTTATAGGGGGAGCTTATGAGCAGTACTTC. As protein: CIVIGGAYEQYF.

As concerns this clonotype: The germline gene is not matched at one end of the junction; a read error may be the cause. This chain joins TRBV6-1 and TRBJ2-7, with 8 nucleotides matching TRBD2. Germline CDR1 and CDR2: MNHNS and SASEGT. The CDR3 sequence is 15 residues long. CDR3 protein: CTSSEAGGVSYEQYF. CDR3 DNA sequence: TGTACCAGCAGTGAGGCGGGGGGCGTATCCTACGAGCAGTACTTC.

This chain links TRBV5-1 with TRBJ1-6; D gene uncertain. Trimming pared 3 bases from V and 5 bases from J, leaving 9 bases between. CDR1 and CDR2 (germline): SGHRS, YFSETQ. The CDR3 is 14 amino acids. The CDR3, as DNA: TGCGCCAGCAGCTGGAGAGCGAATAATTCACCCCTCCACTTT. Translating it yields CASSWRANNSPLHF.

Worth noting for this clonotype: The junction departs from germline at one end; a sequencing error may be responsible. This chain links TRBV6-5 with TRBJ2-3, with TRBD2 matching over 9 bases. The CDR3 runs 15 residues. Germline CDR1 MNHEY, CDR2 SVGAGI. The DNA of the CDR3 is TGCGCCAGCAGACTAACTAGCGGGCGCACATATACGCAGTATTTT. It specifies CASRLTSGRTYTQYF.

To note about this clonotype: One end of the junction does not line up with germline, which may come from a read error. The CDR3 here is CASSFVNLRNIEAFF. The CDR3 DNA reads as TGTGCCAGCAGCTTCGTCAATTTAAGGAACATTGAAGCTTTCTTT. The gene calls are TRBV11-2 and TRBJ1-1; D is unclear. CDR3 length equals 15 residues. The V gene's germline CDR1 is SGHAT and CDR2 FQNNGV.

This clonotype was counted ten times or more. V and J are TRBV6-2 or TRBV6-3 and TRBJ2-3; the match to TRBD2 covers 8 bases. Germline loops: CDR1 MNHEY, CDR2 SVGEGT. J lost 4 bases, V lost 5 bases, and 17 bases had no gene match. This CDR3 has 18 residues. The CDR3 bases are TGTGCCAGCAGTCCGATGATCCTAGCGGGTTTAGGGGCAGATACGCAGTATTTT. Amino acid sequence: CASSPMILAGLGADTQYF.

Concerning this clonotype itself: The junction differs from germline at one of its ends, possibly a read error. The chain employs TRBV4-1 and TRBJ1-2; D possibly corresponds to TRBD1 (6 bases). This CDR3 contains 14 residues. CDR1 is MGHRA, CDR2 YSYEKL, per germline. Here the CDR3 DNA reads TGCGCCAGCAGTCAAGACAGGTATCTTGATGGCTACGCCTTC. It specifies CASSQDRYLDGYAF.

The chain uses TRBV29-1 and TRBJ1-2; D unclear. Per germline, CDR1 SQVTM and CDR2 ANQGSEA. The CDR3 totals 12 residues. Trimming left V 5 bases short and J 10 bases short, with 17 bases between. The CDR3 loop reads CSVSDGPFDYTF. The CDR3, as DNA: TGCAGCGTTTCGGACGGCCCCTTTGACTACACCTTC. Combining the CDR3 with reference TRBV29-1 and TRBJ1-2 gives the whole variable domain SAVISQKPSRDICQRGTSLTIQCQVDSQVTMMFWYRQQPGQSLTLIATANQGSEATYESGFVIDKFPISRPNLTFSTLTVSNMSPEDSSIYLCSVSDGPFDYTFGSGTRLTVV.

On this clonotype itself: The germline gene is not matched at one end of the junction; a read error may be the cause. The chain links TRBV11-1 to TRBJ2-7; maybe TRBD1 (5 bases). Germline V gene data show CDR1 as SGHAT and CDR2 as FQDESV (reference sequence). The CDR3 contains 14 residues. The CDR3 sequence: CASSPRETTCEQCF. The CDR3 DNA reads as TGTGCCAGCAGCCCCAGGGAAACGACCTGCGAGCAGTGCTTC.

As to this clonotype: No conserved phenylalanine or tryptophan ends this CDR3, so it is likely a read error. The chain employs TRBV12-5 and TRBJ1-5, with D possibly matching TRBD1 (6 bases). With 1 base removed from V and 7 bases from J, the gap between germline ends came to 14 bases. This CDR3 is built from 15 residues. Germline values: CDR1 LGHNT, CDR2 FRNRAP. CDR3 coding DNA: TGTGCTAGTGGTTTGGGACAGGCGGTGGAACAGCCCCAGCATTTA. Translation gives CASGLGQAVEQPQHL.

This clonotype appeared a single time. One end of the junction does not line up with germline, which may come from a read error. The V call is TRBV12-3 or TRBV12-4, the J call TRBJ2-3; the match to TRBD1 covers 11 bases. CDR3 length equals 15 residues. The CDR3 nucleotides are TGTGCCAACTCCCGGACAGGGGGCATCATAGATACGCAATATTTT. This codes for CANSRTGGIIDTQYF.